The sequence of this T cell receptor beta chain was determined in a study of regulatory T cells in long-lasting Graves disease. Study-wide context: A definition of persistent Graves' disease required over 5 years of antithyroid drugs plus positive TSH receptor antibodies.

Study-level results: Less diverse TCR repertoires were seen in persistent Graves' patients than in newly diagnosed ones.

Arm-PCR with iRepertoire HTBI primers amplified the CDR3 regions for these TCR beta libraries. In TCRdb, the multiplex PCR reads were re-called with MiXCR into one record per CDR3 protein. The table includes fewer than 450,000 distinct CDR3 sequences, 23% detected once. V shed 2 bases, J shed 7 bases, and the junction held 5 bases outside the gene matches. The CDR3 is 14 amino acids. Germline CDR1 is SNHLY and CDR2 is FYNNEI. This clonotype was counted ten times or more. Antigen specificity is unknown. The time point here: persistent/refractory GD, antithyroid drugs over 5 years with positive TRAb. The TCR library used RNA extracted from PBMCs.

This sequence was found in a female donor with Graves disease. This specimen was peripheral blood mononuclear cells (PBMCs), taken when the disease was refractory, from a patient treated with antithyroid drugs. V gene TRBV2 combines with J gene TRBJ2-7; 10 nucleotides match TRBD2. For the CDR3, the DNA is TGTGCCAGCAGTGAACGGCTAGCGGGAGAAGAGCAGTACTTC. This encodes CASSERLAGEEQYF.